Below, 25 T cell receptor beta chains from the same sample are listed, as sequenced in a study of T cell responses to AZD1222 COVID-19 vaccine. The table came from immunoSEQ multiplex PCR; TCRdb's copy has only in-frame clones and leaves some out. The table has approximately 98,000 clones, 70% to 90% seen once. This specimen consisted of peripheral blood, obtained on day 0 of AZD1222 vaccination. The source of these receptors is an adult in good health.

This clone was picked up one time. This chain uses TRBV19 with TRBJ1-6; D is undetermined. CDR1 is LNHDA and CDR2 is SQIVND in the germline V gene (reference sequence). V lost 3 bases and J lost 10, with 13 bases in between. The CDR3 is 14 residues long. CDR3 sequence (DNA): TGTGCCAGTAGTATCGCCACGGTCGGCTCACCCCTCCACTTT. Translated: CASSIATVGSPLHF.

V gene TRBV18 combines with J gene TRBJ2-5; D unclear. CDR3 size: 15 residues. V was cut by 2 bases and J by 4 bases, with 14 bases left in between. Germline loops: CDR1 KGHSH, CDR2 LQKENI. The DNA for the CDR3 is TGTGCCAGCTCACCAAATCAGGAGCCTCCAGAGACCCAGTACTTC. It is translated as CASSPNQEPPETQYF.

The gene calls are TRBV11-2 and TRBJ2-2; 7 bases fit TRBD1. The length of the CDR3 is 15 residues. The germline gives CDR1 SGHAT, CDR2 FQNNGV. Trimming at V came to 1 base and at J to 8 bases, leaving 7 bases not matched to a gene. The CDR3 spells CASSLVTGAVGELFF. The CDR3, as DNA: TGTGCCAGCAGCTTAGTTACAGGGGCCGTAGGGGAGCTGTTTTTT.

V gene TRBV20-1 combines with J gene TRBJ1-6, with D possibly being TRBD1 (6 bases). Trimming took off 3 bases at V and 3 bases at J, with 15 bases between the two ends. Looked up from germline, CDR1 is DFQATT and CDR2 is SNEGSKA (reference sequence). The CDR3 loop spans 16 amino acids. CDR3 in DNA: TGCAGTGCTAGTTATAGGGACACAGACTATAATTCACCCCTCCACTTT. Translation gives CSASYRDTDYNSPLHF.

The V call is TRBV11-3, the J call TRBJ1-3; no definite D call. Germline CDR1 SGHNT, CDR2 YENEEA. V was shortened by 3 bases and J by 8 bases, with 11 bases between the two germline ends. The CDR3 runs to 13 residues. CDR3 loop: CASSFCSPHTIYF. The CDR3 DNA is TGTGCCAGCAGCTTTTGTTCCCCGCACACCATATATTTT.

This chain uses TRBV7-2 with TRBJ1-6, with 7 bases lining up with TRBD1. The CDR3 is made up of 16 amino acids. Per germline, CDR1 SGHTA and CDR2 FQGNSA. V lost 4 bases and J lost 2; bases outside the gene matches: 5. Written as DNA, the CDR3 is TGTGCCAGCAGCTCCGGGACAGCGGCCTATAATTCACCCCTCCACTTT. Translated, it gives CASSSGTAAYNSPLHF.

V gene TRBV4-1 combines with J gene TRBJ1-5, with D possibly TRBD1 on 5 matching bases. The CDR3 sequence is 17 residues long. V lost 3 bases, J lost 6 bases, and 21 bases lay in between. Germline V gene sequence: CDR1 MGHRA, CDR2 YSYEKL. The CDR3 DNA follows: TGCGCCAGCAGCCAGGGGGAACCGCTCCCGCCGGGTCAGCCCCAGCATTTT. It translates to CASSQGEPLPPGQPQHF.

The chain links TRBV6-4 to TRBJ2-7, with TRBD2 as a possible D gene (5 bases). V lost 2 bases to trimming and J lost 0 bases, with 20 bases between them. Germline V gene sequence: CDR1 MRHNA, CDR2 SNTAGT. The CDR3 has 18 amino acids. Written as DNA, the CDR3 is TGTGCCAGCAGTGACCCGAGATGCGCCGGGATCAGCTCCTACGAGCAGTACTTC. This codes for CASSDPRCAGISSYEQYF.

The chain uses TRBV9 and TRBJ1-4, with TRBD1 as a possible D gene (5 bases). Germline CDR1 is SGDLS and CDR2 is YYNGEE. With 0 bases removed from V and 8 bases from J, the gap between germline ends came to 14 bases. There are 15 residues in the CDR3. The CDR3 spells CASSVGHPGQEKLFF. In DNA, the CDR3 is TGTGCCAGCAGCGTAGGTCACCCGGGGCAAGAAAAACTGTTTTTT. Combining the CDR3 with reference TRBV9 and TRBJ1-4 gives the whole variable domain DSGVTQTPKHLITATGQRVTLRCSPRSGDLSVYWYQQSLDQGLQFLIQYYNGEERAKGNILERFSAQQFPDLHSELNLSSLELGDSALYFCASSVGHPGQEKLFFGSGTQLSVL.

The J gene is TRBJ1-1, the V gene TRBV3-1 (or the pseudogene TRBV3-2); D not resolved. V dropped 5 bases and J dropped 3 bases, with 7 bases sitting between them. This CDR3 comprises 12 residues. Germline V gene lookup returns CDR1 LGHDT and CDR2 YNNKEL (reference sequence). CDR3 sequence (DNA): TGTGCCAGCAGCTTCGGGGACACTGAAGCTTTCTTT. Amino acid sequence: CASSFGDTEAFF.

V gene TRBV24-1 combines with J gene TRBJ1-2, with 7 bases matching TRBD1. J was trimmed by 9 bases and V by 4 bases; bases with no gene match: 25. Germline V gene lookup returns CDR1 KGHDR and CDR2 SFDVKD. CDR3 length: 19 amino acids. CDR3 DNA sequence: TGTGCCACCAGTGACTCGATACCCTCCCCGGGACAGCCTCTAGTGAGCTACACCTTC. Translation gives CATSDSIPSPGQPLVSYTF.

The genes are TRBV28 and TRBJ1-3; D may be TRBD1 (5 bases). Germline V CDR1 and CDR2: MDHEN, SYDVKM. V was pared by 2 bases and J by 0 bases, with 17 bases between. The CDR3 is 18 residues long. The CDR3 region has the DNA TGTGCCAGCAGTTTACTCGGGCCCGGGACTGCCTCTGGAAACACCATATATTTT. As protein: CASSLLGPGTASGNTIYF.

The genes are TRBV6-5 and TRBJ1-3, with unresolved D. Germline assignment: CDR1 MNHEY and CDR2 SVGAGI. The V gene lost 5 bases and the J gene lost 0 bases, with 8 bases spanning the gap. This CDR3 comprises 14 residues. The CDR3 sequence: CASSRQYSGNTIYF. The CDR3, as DNA: TGTGCCAGCAGTCGACAATACTCTGGAAACACCATATATTTT.

The chain is built from TRBV28 and TRBJ2-1; TRBD1 agrees at 11 bases. With V trimmed by 7 bases and J by 6 bases, 11 bases remained unmatched. The CDR3 runs 16 residues. Germline CDR1 reads MDHEN; CDR2 reads SYDVKM. The CDR3 DNA is TGTGCCAGCAACCCACCCCCGGGACAGGGGGTCAATGAGCAGTTCTTC. As protein: CASNPPPGQGVNEQFF.

The V and J genes are TRBV4-3 and TRBJ1-1; 7 positions agree with TRBD1. Per germline, CDR1 LGHNA and CDR2 YSLEER. Losses at the gene ends were 2 bases for V and 3 bases for J; bases not matched to a gene: 9. The CDR3 sequence is 16 residues long. As DNA, the CDR3 is TGCGCCAGCAGCCAAAGGACAGGATGGGAGGACACTGAAGCTTTCTTT. Translation: CASSQRTGWEDTEAFF.

This chain joins TRBV28 and TRBJ2-3; no definite D call. There are 16 residues in the CDR3. Germline assignment: CDR1 MDHEN and CDR2 SYDVKM. The V and J ends lost 4 bases and 3 bases respectively, with 17 bases between them. CDR3 region: CASSSNRRGETDTQYF. For the CDR3, the DNA is TGTGCCAGCAGTTCCAATCGTCGAGGCGAAACAGATACGCAGTATTTT.

The V gene is TRBV6-4, the J gene TRBJ1-1; TRBD1 aligns across 8 bases. The ends lost 3 bases at V and 3 bases at J; junction bases unmatched: 6. This CDR3 has 15 residues. Germline CDR1 MRHNA, CDR2 SNTAGT. The CDR3 reads CASSENDRGDTEAFF. In nucleotides, the CDR3 is TGTGCCAGCAGTGAAAACGACAGGGGAGACACTGAAGCTTTCTTT.

This chain links TRBV10-3 with TRBJ1-1, with 9 bases fitting TRBD1. The CDR3 runs 19 residues. CDR1 and CDR2 (germline): ENHRY, SYGVKD. With V trimmed by 5 bases and J by 0 bases, 16 bases remained unmatched. DNA for the CDR3: TGTGCCATCAGTCAGCCCCAATGGACAGGGGCGATTATGAACACTGAAGCTTTCTTT. Its translation: CAISQPQWTGAIMNTEAFF.

Here the CDR3 reads CASTTGGAGTEAFF. In nucleotides, the CDR3 is TGTGCCAGCACCACGGGTGGGGCTGGCACTGAAGCTTTCTTT. V is TRBV28 and J is TRBJ1-1, with D perhaps matching TRBD1 (5 bases). The V gene's germline CDR1 is MDHEN and CDR2 SYDVKM. The CDR3 is made up of 14 amino acids. Trimming removed 7 bases at V and 4 bases at J, with 16 bases between.

The gene calls are TRBV4-1 and TRBJ1-1, with 9 bases lining up with TRBD1. Germline loops: CDR1 MGHRA, CDR2 YSYEKL. This CDR3 is built from 15 residues. The junction had 5 bases not matched to a gene; V was cut back by 3 bases and J by 3 bases. CDR3 bases: TGCGCCAGCAGCCAGAGTGACAGGGGGGACACTGAAGCTTTCTTT. Translating it yields CASSQSDRGDTEAFF.

This clone turned up a few times. The chain carries TRBV7-3 and TRBJ2-2, with D possibly matching TRBD1 (6 bases). Germline V lookup: CDR1 SGHTA, CDR2 FQGTGA. Trimming removed 5 bases from V and 3 bases from J, with 13 bases in between. The CDR3 has 15 amino acids. CDR3 protein: CASSPKGEDTGELFF. CDR3 nucleotides: TGTGCCAGCAGCCCCAAGGGGGAAGACACCGGGGAGCTGTTTTTT.

Concerning this clone: The sample carries other DNA sequences with the same CDR3. This rearrangement joins TRBV6-4 to TRBJ1-1, with 10 bases aligning to TRBD1. The trim removed 3 bases at V and 5 bases at J, leaving 3 bases unmatched. The germline gives CDR1 MRHNA, CDR2 SNTAGT. The CDR3 contains 14 residues. CDR3 in amino acids: CASSDTDRGTEAFF. Here the CDR3 DNA reads TGTGCCAGCAGTGATACGGACAGGGGGACTGAAGCTTTCTTT.

The gene calls are TRBV7-2 and TRBJ2-2; TRBD2 matches 7 bases. The germline V gene encodes CDR1 SGHTA and CDR2 FQGNSA. The CDR3 is 16 amino acids. J gave up 7 bases and V 5 bases, and 13 bases lay outside the gene matches. DNA of the CDR3: TGTGCCAGCAGCCCCGGATGGGGGGGTGGAGGCGGGGAGCTGTTTTTT. It codes for CASSPGWGGGGGELFF.

The chain uses TRBV5-1 and TRBJ1-4; tentative D call: TRBD1 (6 bases). Trimming left V 5 bases short and J 0 bases short, with 8 bases between. CDR1 SGHRS and CDR2 YFSETQ come from the germline V gene. The CDR3 sequence is 14 residues long. CDR3 amino acids: CASRDRATNEKLFF. Written as DNA, the CDR3 is TGCGCCAGCAGGGACAGAGCAACTAATGAAAAACTGTTTTTT.

This clone occurred once. This chain links TRBV7-2 with TRBJ2-7; 8 bases are shared with TRBD1. The V gene's germline CDR1 is SGHTA and CDR2 FQGNSA. V gave up 5 bases and J gave up 5 bases; unmatched junction bases: 8. The length of the CDR3 is 14 residues. DNA of the CDR3: TGTGCCAGCAGCCCCCAGGGGGCGCGGGACGAGCAGTACTTC. Translation: CASSPQGARDEQYF.